A selection of T cell receptor beta chains follows, all from one sample in a study of identical twins. TCRdb reanalysed the 5' RACE reads using MiXCR and keeps one entry per CDR3 protein. The data hold 500,000 to 600,000 distinct CDR3 sequences, with less than 25% observed a single time. These same data were also listed under a study on T cells expressing NK-cell markers.

The sequenced sample was CD4+ T cells sorted from blood. The receptors shown here come from a woman between 18 and 29 years old in good health. Each CDR3 is given with its conserved first and last residue. D genes are given only for firm matches. Not all rows give a size; the values are once, few, many and, for expanded clones, a class.

size	D	V	J	CDR3	DNA
many	TRBD2	TRBV12-3/TRBV12-4	TRBJ2-1	CASRAILGGSSYNEQFF	TGTGCCAGCAGGGCCATCCTGGGCGGGAGCTCCTACAATGAGCAGTTCTTC
few	.	TRBV20-1	TRBJ1-2	CSAREYSGSNYGYTF	TGCAGTGCTAGAGAGTATTCAGGGTCTAACTATGGCTACACCTTC
.	.	TRBV7-6	TRBJ2-2	CASSLLGSLNTGELFF	TGTGCCAGCAGTCTTCTAGGGAGTCTAAACACCGGGGAGCTGTTTTTT
.	TRBD1	TRBV6-5	TRBJ2-7	CASSSWDRGSYEQYF	TGTGCCAGCAGTTCCTGGGACAGGGGAAGCTACGAGCAGTACTTC
few	TRBD1	TRBV5-1	TRBJ1-4	CASSPTGEEKLFF	TGCGCCAGCAGTCCTACAGGGGAGGAAAAACTGTTTTTT
.	.	TRBV5-1	TRBJ2-3	CASSSLFSTDTQYF	TGCGCCAGCAGCTCGTTGTTTAGCACAGATACGCAGTATTTT
.	.	TRBV27	TRBJ1-5	CASSLRGSSQPQHF	TGTGCCAGCAGTTTACGGGGAAGCAGTCAGCCCCAGCATTTT
.	.	TRBV7-9	TRBJ1-1	CASSRTREAFF	TGTGCCAGCAGCAGGACGCGTGAAGCTTTCTTT
few	TRBD1	TRBV7-2	TRBJ2-2	CASSLKTGADGELFF	TGTGCCAGCAGCTTAAAGACAGGGGCCGACGGGGAGCTGTTTTTT
many	.	TRBV6-5	TRBJ2-7	CASSYSSPGGEEQYF	TGTGCCAGCAGTTACTCATCGCCGGGCGGGGAGGAGCAGTACTTC
.	.	TRBV28	TRBJ2-7	CASSLQIGNFEQYF	TGTGCCAGCAGTTTACAAATAGGTAACTTCGAGCAGTACTTC
.	.	TRBV20-1	TRBJ2-5	CSARKAAAQYF	TGCAGTGCTAGAAAGGCGGCGGCCCAGTACTTC
.	TRBD1	TRBV7-9	TRBJ1-2	CASSLKGQEFNYGYTF	TGTGCCAGCAGCCTGAAAGGACAGGAGTTTAACTATGGCTACACCTTC
.	.	TRBV6-5	TRBJ2-1	CASSYDSGRATINEQFF	TGTGCCAGCAGTTACGATTCCGGGAGAGCCACGATCAATGAGCAGTTCTTC
.	.	TRBV19	TRBJ1-1	CASSIPIANTEAFF	TGTGCCAGTAGTATCCCGATAGCGAACACTGAAGCTTTCTTT
many	TRBD2	TRBV20-1	TRBJ2-7	CSARSAGERYEQYF	TGCAGTGCCCGGTCGGCGGGAGAACGGTACGAGCAGTACTTC
few	.	TRBV13	TRBJ1-5	CASSAQGVGGENQPQHF	TGTGCCAGCAGCGCCCAGGGAGTCGGAGGCGAAAATCAGCCCCAGCATTTT